This entry lists 10 T cell receptor beta chains sequenced from one sample in a study of graft-versus-host responses after intestinal transplantation. These receptors lack a known antigen. Sequencing was performed with immunoSEQ multiplex PCR; in TCRdb, only in-frame clones are kept and a portion is missing. There are around 90,000 clones in the sample; approximately 94% occur only once, and about 0.2% lies in the top ten. This specimen consisted of unstimulated CD4+ T cells sorted from spleen or lymph node cells, obtained before transplant. Receptors were obtained from a human donor who was the organ donor for an intestinal transplant.

V is TRBV5-4 and J is TRBJ2-3; 8 nucleotides align to TRBD1. In germline, CDR1 is SGHNT, CDR2 YYREEE (reference sequence). V lost 0 bases to trimming and J lost 1 base; unmatched junction nucleotides: 1. The CDR3 consists of 15 residues. The chain's CDR3 is CASSLGGQGTDTQYF. In nucleotides, the CDR3 is TGTGCCAGCAGCTTGGGGGGACAGGGCACAGATACGCAGTATTTT. The full variable domain, with the rest looked up from reference TRBV5-4 and TRBJ2-3, is ETGVTQSPTHLIKTRGQQVTLRCSSQSGHNTVSWYQQALGQGPQFIFQYYREEENGRGNFPPRFSGLQFPNYSSELNVNALELDDSALYLCASSLGGQGTDTQYFGPGTRLTVL.

The chain employs TRBV2 and TRBJ2-3; 10 bases fit TRBD2. CDR1 and CDR2 from the germline V gene are SNHLY and FYNNEI. The J segment lost 4 bases and the V segment lost 6 bases, leaving 4 bases of the junction unmatched. This CDR3 is 14 amino acids long. In DNA form, the CDR3 reads TGTGCCAGCAGCTTAGCGGGGGGCTCAGATACGCAGTATTTT. This sequence encodes CASSLAGGSDTQYF.

This clone was seen more than once but under ten times. The chain is built from TRBV6-1 and TRBJ2-4; 9 bases line up with TRBD1. Germline lookup yields CDR1 MNHNS and CDR2 SASEGT. The CDR3 spans 15 residues. V lost 5 bases, J lost 9 bases, and 11 bases stayed unmatched. CDR3 loop: CASSPQDRGRGIQYF. The DNA for the CDR3 is TGTGCCAGCAGTCCCCAGGACAGGGGAAGGGGCATTCAGTACTTC.

V and J are TRBV10-2 and TRBJ1-5, with D maybe TRBD1 (5 bases). The CDR3 covers 13 residues. CDR1 and CDR2 from the germline V gene are WSHSY and SAAADI. V was trimmed by 7 bases and J by 6 bases, leaving 13 bases between them. As DNA, the CDR3 is TGCGCCAGCAAGGGCAGGGATGCTCAGCCCCAGCATTTT. Residues: CASKGRDAQPQHF.

The chain couples TRBV28 to TRBJ1-6; 9 bases line up with TRBD1. Germline V gene lookup returns CDR1 MDHEN and CDR2 SYDVKM. J gave up 5 bases and V 5 bases, and 4 bases lay outside the gene matches. The CDR3 length is 15 residues. The CDR3 nucleotides are TGTGCCAGCAGTCGCCGGGACAGGGATAATTCACCCCTCCACTTT. The encoded protein is CASSRRDRDNSPLHF.

The CDR3 sequence: CASSLLTGVNSPLHF. The CDR3 nucleotides are TGTGCCAGCAGCCTTCTGACAGGGGTTAATTCACCCCTCCACTTT. The V and J genes are TRBV11-3 and TRBJ1-6; 8 nucleotides agree with TRBD1. Germline lookup yields CDR1 SGHNT and CDR2 YENEEA. The CDR3 spans 15 residues. V shed 5 bases, J shed 6 bases, and the junction held 6 bases outside the gene matches.

V is TRBV29-1 and J is TRBJ1-1; a weak D match, TRBD1 (5 bases). Germline V gives CDR1 SQVTM, CDR2 ANQGSEA. Deletions cut 6 bases from V and 0 bases from J, with 17 bases between. The CDR3 spans 15 residues. CDR3 in amino acids: CSVHRLGVMNTEAFF. CDR3 sequence (DNA): TGCAGCGTACACCGATTGGGGGTAATGAACACTGAAGCTTTCTTT.

The chain is built from TRBV7-2 and TRBJ1-5; 8 bases are shared with TRBD1. Germline V CDR1 and CDR2: SGHTA, FQGNSA. CDR3 length: 14 amino acids. V dropped 0 bases and J dropped 9; count of bases not matched to a gene: 4. CDR3 protein: CASSLAPGTGPQHF. CDR3 nucleotide sequence: TGTGCCAGCAGCTTAGCGCCTGGGACAGGGCCCCAGCATTTT.

This sequence joins TRBV11-2 and TRBJ2-7; 10 bases align to TRBD1. CDR1 is SGHAT and CDR2 is FQNNGV in the germline V gene. Unmatched junction bases numbered 7, after V lost 3 bases and J lost 2 bases. This CDR3 has 16 residues. CDR3 nucleotide sequence: TGTGCCAGCAGCTTCCGAGTCGGGACAGGGGCCTACGAGCAGTACTTC. This translates into CASSFRVGTGAYEQYF.

CDR3 amino acids: CASSPNTNYGYTF. The CDR3 DNA reads TGTGCCAGCAGCCCCAATACTAACTATGGCTACACCTTC. The rearrangement joins TRBV9 to TRBJ1-2, with D uncertain. Germline V gene lookup returns CDR1 SGDLS and CDR2 YYNGEE. Trimming took 4 bases from V and 0 from J, leaving 7 bases between them. The length of the CDR3 is 13 residues.